This TCR beta chain was profiled in a study of blood T cell repertoires in COVID-19 (dated by TCRdb to between 2020 and 2021). General notes on the study: The collaborator samples originated in the United States, Italy and Spain and spanned the acute and convalescent phases of COVID-19. HLA class I and class II types, where available, came from metadata supplied by the sample provider rather than from assay-based typing. The dataset comprised deeply sampled blood TCRbeta repertoires from subjects exposed to, actively infected with, or recovered from COVID-19. The repertoires were released in a freely available public database meant as a resource for research on the immune response to SARS-CoV-2. Samples came from the ongoing ImmuneRACE study (first 160 participants) plus 1,254 subjects from 6 global collaborators. The sample metadata nearly always contained a de-identified subject ID, COVID-19 status, age in years and sex. The material from the prospective study consisted of cDNA or gDNA derived from T cells, B-cell-depleted T cells, or PBMCs. General conclusions and limits of the study: Clinical and demographic metadata were provided uncurated, with the amount varying by source and participant.

In regard to this clone: Its antigen has not been determined. No base-level quality is on record; no much larger clone is a single base apart.

Each collaborating institution followed its own protocols to collect whole blood in K2EDTA tubes. For TCRbeta analysis, collaborator samples were shipped as frozen whole blood, as isolated PBMCs, or as DNA extracted from either sample type. Spanning cysteine to phenylalanine, the CDR3 consists of 14 amino acids. This entry keeps only the CDR3 DNA: 42 bases, framed from base 1. The germline V gene (reference sequence) supplies CDR1 LGHDT and CDR2 YNNKEL. Relative to germline, V is missing 5 bases and J is missing 7 bases, with 6 bases of the junction outside any gene match. TCRbeta CDR3 regions were amplified from genomic DNA using the immunoSEQ Assay, a bias-controlled multiplex PCR. Per the authors' processing: Nucleated cell counts per sample were estimated from amplification of reference gene primers within the assay. To quantify the absolute abundance of each unique TCRbeta CDR3 rearrangement, sequence reads were collapsed and filtered. For each sample, productive Simpson clonality was calculated by taking the square root of Simpson's diversity index across productive rearrangements. TCRdb stores this immuneACCESS table with in-frame sequences only. Part of the clones is absent; in the studies checked, under half of the shortfall reflects unresolved V genes, and no reason is known for the rest. Clone size and V and J calls were adopted from that table, with D and trimming inferred from the DNA. Recorded for this sample are tens of thousands of clones; around 75% of them occurred a single time. The ten largest clones capture approximately 4% of the sample.

Sequenced material: peripheral blood. Recombination joined TRBV3-1 (or the pseudogene TRBV3-2) with TRBJ1-4; 8 bases in the junction line up with TRBD1. This sequence originates from a woman aged 50 to 60 with acute or convalescent COVID-19. The sequence in DNA is TGTGCCAGCAGCGCGACAGGGGCGGGTGAAAAACTGTTTTTT. Translation gives CASSATGAGEKLFF.